This T cell receptor beta chain was recovered during a study of blood T cell repertoires in COVID-19. Study summary: From the United States, Italy and Spain came samples of acute and convalescent COVID-19. Sources were T cells, B-cell-depleted T cells, or PBMCs; the material itself was cDNA or gDNA.

Germline V lookup: CDR1 KGHSH, CDR2 LQKENI. The CDR3 loop spans 15 amino acids. With V trimmed by 3 bases and J by 9 bases, 6 bases remained unmatched. Clones were read by immunoSEQ multiplex PCR, and TCRdb kept only the in-frame ones, dropping some. The sample holds around 110,000 clones; approximately 84% are singletons and the top ten take 7.5%. The sequence was collected from a man in his 70s with active or convalescent COVID-19. The sequencing input was peripheral blood. The chain uses TRBV18 and TRBJ2-1, with 12 bases aligning to TRBD1. The CDR3, as DNA: TGTGCCAGCTCACCGGGGACAGGGGGCTCCGGTGAGCAGTTCTTC. The encoded protein is CASSPGTGGSGEQFF.